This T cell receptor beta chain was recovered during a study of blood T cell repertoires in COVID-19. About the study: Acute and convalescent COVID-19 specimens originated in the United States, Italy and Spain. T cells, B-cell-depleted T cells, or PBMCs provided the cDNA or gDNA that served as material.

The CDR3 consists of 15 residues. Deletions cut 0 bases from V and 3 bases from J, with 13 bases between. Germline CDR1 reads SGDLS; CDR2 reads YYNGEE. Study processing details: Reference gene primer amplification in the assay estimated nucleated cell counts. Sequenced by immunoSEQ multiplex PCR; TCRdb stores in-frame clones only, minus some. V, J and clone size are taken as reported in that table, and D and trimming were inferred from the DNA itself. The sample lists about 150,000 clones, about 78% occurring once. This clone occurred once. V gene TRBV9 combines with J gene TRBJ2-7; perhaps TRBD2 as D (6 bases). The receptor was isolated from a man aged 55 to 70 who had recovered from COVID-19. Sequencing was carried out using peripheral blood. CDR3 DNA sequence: TGTGCCAGCAGCGTAGCTGGGGCGGGAAGCTACGAGCAGTACTTC. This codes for CASSVAGAGSYEQYF.